A single T cell receptor beta chain is shown here with its context. The sample originates from a study of cytomegalovirus exposure and HLA in healthy donors. This CDR3 has 17 residues. CDR1 is SGHTA and CDR2 is FQGNSA in the germline V gene. The junction had 8 bases not matched to a gene; V was cut back by 1 base and J by 6 bases. The PCR was carried out with 60 Vbeta primers and 13 Jbeta primers. Data came from immunoSEQ multiplex PCR; TCRdb stores just in-frame clones and leaves some out. The sample carries 150,000 to 200,000 clones, roughly 83% recorded once. The receptor was isolated from a woman aged 45-65 years in good health and CMV-seronegative. The sample consisted of PBMCs. The J gene is TRBJ1-6, the V gene TRBV7-2, with TRBD1 matching over 8 bases. DNA of the CDR3: TGTGCCAGCAGCTTAGGCGACAGGGGAACCCTTAATTCACCCCTCCACTTT. It translates to CASSLGDRGTLNSPLHF. Complete variable domain (other parts from reference TRBV7-2 and TRBJ1-6): GAGVSQSPSNKVTEKGKDVELRCDPISGHTALYWYRQSLGQGLEFLIYFQGNSAPDKSGLPSDRFSAERTGGSVSTLTIQRTQQEDSAVYLCASSLGDRGTLNSPLHFGNGTRLTVT.